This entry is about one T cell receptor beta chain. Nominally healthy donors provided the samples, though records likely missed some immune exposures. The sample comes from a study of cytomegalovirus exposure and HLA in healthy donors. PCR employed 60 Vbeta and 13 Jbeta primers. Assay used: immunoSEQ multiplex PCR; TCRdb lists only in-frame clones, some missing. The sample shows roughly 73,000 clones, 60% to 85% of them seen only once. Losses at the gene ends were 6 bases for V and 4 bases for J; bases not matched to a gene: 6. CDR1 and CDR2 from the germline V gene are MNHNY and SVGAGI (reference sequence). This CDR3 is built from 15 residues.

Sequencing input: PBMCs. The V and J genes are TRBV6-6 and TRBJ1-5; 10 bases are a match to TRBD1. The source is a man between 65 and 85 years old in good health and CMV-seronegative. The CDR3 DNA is TGTGCCAGCAGCCCTTCGGGACAGGGGAATCAGCCCCAGCATTTT. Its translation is CASSPSGQGNQPQHF.